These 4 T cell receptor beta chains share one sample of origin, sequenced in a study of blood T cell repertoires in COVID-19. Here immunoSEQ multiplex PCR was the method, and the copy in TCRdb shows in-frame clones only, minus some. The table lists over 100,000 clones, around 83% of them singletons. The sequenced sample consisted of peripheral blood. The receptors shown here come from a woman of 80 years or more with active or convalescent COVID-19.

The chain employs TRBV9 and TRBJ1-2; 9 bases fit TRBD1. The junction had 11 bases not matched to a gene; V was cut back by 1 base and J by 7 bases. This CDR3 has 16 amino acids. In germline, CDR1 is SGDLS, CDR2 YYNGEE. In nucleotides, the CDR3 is TGTGCCAGCAGCGTATCACTGGTTGGACAGGGGTTTGGCTACACCTTC. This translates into CASSVSLVGQGFGYTF.

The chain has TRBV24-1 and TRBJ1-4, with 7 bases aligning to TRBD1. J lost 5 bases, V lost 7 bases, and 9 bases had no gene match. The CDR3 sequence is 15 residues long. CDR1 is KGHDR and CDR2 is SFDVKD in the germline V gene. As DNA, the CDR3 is TGTGCCACCAGGGGTATAGGGGGCAGAAATGAAAAACTGTTTTTT. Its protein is CATRGIGGRNEKLFF.

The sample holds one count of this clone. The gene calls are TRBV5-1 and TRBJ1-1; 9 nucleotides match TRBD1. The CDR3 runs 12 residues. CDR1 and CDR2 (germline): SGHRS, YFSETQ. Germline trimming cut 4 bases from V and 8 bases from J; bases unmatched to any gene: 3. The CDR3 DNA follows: TGCGCCAGCAGCCTGGGACAGGGCGAAGCTTTCTTT. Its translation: CASSLGQGEAFF.

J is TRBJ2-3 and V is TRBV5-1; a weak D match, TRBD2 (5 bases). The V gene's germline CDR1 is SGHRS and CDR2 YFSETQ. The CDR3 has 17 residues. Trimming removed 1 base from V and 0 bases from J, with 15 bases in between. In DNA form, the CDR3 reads TGCGCCAGCAGCTTGACCGGGAACCCGATAAGCACAGATACGCAGTATTTT. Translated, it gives CASSLTGNPISTDTQYF.